The 21 T cell receptor beta chains below all came from one sample that was sequenced in a study of technical replicates of blood from a handful of donors. Sequencing used immunoSEQ multiplex PCR; TCRdb keeps in-frame clones, though not all of them. The table shows around 50,000 clones, with 95% to 96% occurring only once. The material sequenced was T cells isolated from PBMCs. All receptors come from a human donor in good health.

V and J are TRBV29-1 and TRBJ2-1; maybe TRBD2 (5 bases). Germline V gene data show CDR1 as SQVTM and CDR2 as ANQGSEA. The CDR3 has 10 residues. V shed 3 bases and J shed 10 bases, with 7 bases lying between them. The CDR3 loop is CSVDQREQFF. For the CDR3, the DNA is TGCAGCGTTGACCAGCGGGAGCAGTTCTTC.

The chain joins TRBV6-5 to TRBJ2-7; tentative D call: TRBD2 (5 bases). The CDR3 contains 14 residues. CDR1 is MNHEY, CDR2 SVGAGI, per germline. V was cut by 9 bases and J by 0 bases, with 15 bases left in between. CDR3 region: CASSRTLSSYEQYF. The DNA of the CDR3 is TGTGCCAGTTCTAGGACTCTGAGCTCCTACGAGCAGTACTTC.

The gene calls are TRBV2 and TRBJ2-3; 8 bases line up with TRBD1. The J segment lost 3 bases and the V segment lost 6 bases, leaving 5 bases of the junction unmatched. From germline, CDR1 is SNHLY and CDR2 FYNNEI. This CDR3 has 14 residues. The CDR3 DNA is TGTGCCAGCAGCACAGGGGGGTTAACAGATACGCAGTATTTT. It codes for CASSTGGLTDTQYF.

The chain employs TRBV19 and TRBJ1-5; D is uncertain. V was trimmed by 3 bases and J by 7 bases, leaving 22 bases between them. Germline-derived CDR1 and CDR2 are LNHDA and SQIVND (reference sequence). The CDR3 contains 17 residues. The CDR3 DNA reads TGTGCCAGTAGTATTGGTTCGGGAGTTGGAAGTAGCCAGCCCCAGCATTTT. It is translated as CASSIGSGVGSSQPQHF. Together with reference TRBV19 and TRBJ1-5, the CDR3 gives the full variable domain: DGGITQSPKYLFRKEGQNVTLSCEQNLNHDAMYWYRQDPGQGLRLIYYSQIVNDFQKGDIAEGYSVSREKKESFPLTVTSAQKNPTAFYLCASSIGSGVGSSQPQHFGDGTRLSIL.

CDR3 protein: CASSGGLAVTGELFF. CDR3 nucleotide sequence: TGTGCCAGCAGCGGCGGACTAGCGGTAACCGGGGAGCTGTTTTTT. The chain is built from TRBV9 and TRBJ2-2; 10 nucleotides agree with TRBD2. This CDR3 is 15 amino acids long. Germline-derived CDR1 and CDR2 are SGDLS and YYNGEE. With V trimmed by 3 bases and J by 5 bases, 4 bases remained unmatched.

This chain links TRBV11-1 with TRBJ1-2; D gene unclear. CDR1 and CDR2 (germline): SGHAT, FQDESV (reference sequence). The CDR3 covers 15 residues. Trimming took off 3 bases at V and 4 bases at J, with 15 bases between the two ends. CDR3 residues: CASSFSGGSTYGYTF. The CDR3 nucleotides are TGTGCCAGCAGCTTTTCTGGCGGCAGTACCTATGGCTACACCTTC.

The genes are TRBV11-2 and TRBJ2-7; D possibly corresponds to TRBD2 (6 bases). Trimming took off 3 bases at V and 3 bases at J, with 9 bases between the two ends. The CDR3 has 13 amino acids. Germline V CDR1 and CDR2: SGHAT, FQNNGV. In nucleotides, the CDR3 is TGTGCCAGCAGCTTCGGGACTCGCTACGAGCAGTACTTC. Translated: CASSFGTRYEQYF.

The V call is TRBV6-1, the J call TRBJ1-5, with D perhaps matching TRBD1 (5 bases). This CDR3 is 14 amino acids long. V shed 7 bases and J shed 5 bases, with 15 bases lying between them. The V gene's germline CDR1 is MNHNS and CDR2 SASEGT. CDR3 in DNA: TGTGCCAGCATAAGGGCAGGGAATTATCAGCCCCAGCATTTT. Translation: CASIRAGNYQPQHF.

This chain uses TRBV19 with TRBJ2-7; D may be TRBD2 (5 bases). The CDR3 is 15 residues long. Trimming removed 2 bases at V and 6 bases at J, with 17 bases between. In germline, CDR1 is LNHDA, CDR2 SQIVND (reference sequence). Here the CDR3 DNA reads TGTGCCAGTAGTATAAGTGATCCGGGCACTAGCGAGCAGTACTTC. Its translation: CASSISDPGTSEQYF.

A single count supports this clone. J is TRBJ1-1 and V is TRBV5-4; D is ambiguous. Looked up from germline, CDR1 is SGHNT and CDR2 is YYREEE (reference sequence). This CDR3 is built from 15 residues. V was trimmed by 1 base and J by 1 base, leaving 11 bases between them. DNA of the CDR3: TGTGCCAGCAGCTTGTATTTGAGAGGGAACACTGAAGCTTTCTTT. Translating it yields CASSLYLRGNTEAFF.

The chain employs TRBV27 and TRBJ1-1; TRBD1 agrees at 9 bases. The CDR3 length is 15 residues. Trimming removed 5 bases from V and 4 bases from J; junction bases left unmatched: 8. The germline CDR1 and CDR2 sequences are MNHEY and SMNVEV (reference sequence). CDR3 loop: CASSVTGTGFTEAFF. CDR3 sequence (DNA): TGTGCCAGCAGTGTAACCGGGACAGGGTTCACTGAAGCTTTCTTT.

The CDR3: CASSLTGGSQPQHF. CDR3 DNA sequence: TGTGCCAGCAGCTTAACTGGCGGATCCCAGCCCCAGCATTTT. V and J are TRBV7-3 and TRBJ1-5; D ambiguous. The CDR3 consists of 14 residues. CDR1 is SGHTA and CDR2 is FQGTGA in the germline V gene. V was trimmed by 0 bases and J by 7 bases, leaving 10 bases between them.

The chain combines TRBV29-1 with TRBJ2-7; D is perhaps TRBD1 (6 bases). CDR1 and CDR2 from the germline V gene are SQVTM and ANQGSEA. There are 15 residues in the CDR3. Trimming took 3 bases from V and 3 from J, leaving 18 bases between them. DNA for the CDR3: TGCAGCGTTGATGGACAGCCGAAAACCTTCTACGAGCAGTACTTC. Protein: CSVDGQPKTFYEQYF.

V and J are TRBV7-2 and TRBJ2-5, with D uncertain. Germline CDR1 reads SGHTA; CDR2 reads FQGNSA. Trimming left V 5 bases short and J 1 base short, with 8 bases between. The CDR3 loop spans 13 amino acids. The CDR3 is CASSAGVQETQYF. Here the CDR3 DNA reads TGTGCCAGCAGCGCAGGTGTCCAAGAGACCCAGTACTTC.

CDR3 sequence (DNA): TGTGCCAGCAGCTTGGGGGGAGCATCCTACAATGAGCAGTTCTTC. Its protein product is CASSLGGASYNEQFF. This rearrangement joins TRBV5-4 to TRBJ2-1, with D possibly being TRBD2 (5 bases). V was pared by 0 bases and J by 1 base, with 8 bases between. Germline V gives CDR1 SGHNT, CDR2 YYREEE (reference sequence). The CDR3 has 15 residues.

The chain couples TRBV29-1 to TRBJ2-7; TRBD1 aligns across 9 bases. J was trimmed by 1 base and V by 5 bases; bases with no gene match: 12. This CDR3 is 16 amino acids long. CDR1 and CDR2 from the germline V gene are SQVTM and ANQGSEA. The CDR3 sequence is CSVTRSLTGGSYEQYF. CDR3 sequence (DNA): TGCAGCGTTACCCGATCGCTGACAGGGGGGTCCTACGAGCAGTACTTC.

The CDR3: CASSSTGNNEQFF. CDR3 coding DNA: TGTGCCAGCTCATCTACAGGGAACAATGAGCAGTTCTTC. The chain combines TRBV5-4 with TRBJ2-1; D may be TRBD1 (6 bases). Per germline, CDR1 SGHNT and CDR2 YYREEE (reference sequence). Trimming cost V 7 bases and J 5 bases, with 13 bases left between them. This CDR3 region has 13 residues.

This clone was seen once. J is TRBJ1-2 and V is TRBV7-8, with D unclear. CDR3 length: 16 residues. The germline V gene has CDR1 SGHVS and CDR2 FQNEAQ. The V gene lost 0 bases and the J gene lost 2 bases, with 13 bases spanning the gap. The CDR3 DNA reads TGTGCCAGCAGCTTAGCATTGGGCACCAGAAACTATGGCTACACCTTC. It encodes CASSLALGTRNYGYTF.

The chain joins TRBV5-6 to TRBJ2-7; D not certain. The CDR3 has 13 amino acids. The V gene's germline CDR1 is SGHDT and CDR2 YYEEEE. Trimming took 2 bases from V and 6 from J, leaving 12 bases between them. The chain's CDR3 is CASSFLSPSEQYF. The DNA of the CDR3 is TGTGCCAGCAGCTTTTTGTCCCCCTCCGAGCAGTACTTC. Combining the CDR3 with reference TRBV5-6 and TRBJ2-7 gives the whole variable domain DAGVTQSPTHLIKTRGQQVTLRCSPKSGHDTVSWYQQALGQGPQFIFQYYEEEERQRGNFPDRFSGHQFPNYSSELNVNALLLGDSALYLCASSFLSPSEQYFGPGTRLTVT.

This clone is a singleton in its sample. The chain is built from TRBV2 and TRBJ2-7; 10 nucleotides match TRBD2. V was pared by 8 bases and J by 3 bases, with 7 bases of the junction left unmatched. The CDR3 contains 14 residues. CDR1 is SNHLY, CDR2 FYNNEI, per germline. As DNA, the CDR3 is TGTGCCAGCTCCGGACTAGCGGCATTCTACGAGCAGTACTTC. Its translation: CASSGLAAFYEQYF.

This clone occurred a few times. The chain recombines TRBV4-3 with TRBJ2-3; D is unclear. Germline CDR1 is LGHNA and CDR2 is YSLEER. The V end lost 0 bases, the J end lost 2 bases, and 9 bases lay between the germline ends. This CDR3 region has 15 residues. The CDR3 nucleotides read TGCGCCAGCAGCCAAGAAACGAGTTACACAGATACGCAGTATTTT. It codes for CASSQETSYTDTQYF.